Detailed here is one TCR beta chain. The V gene's germline CDR1 is SQVTM and CDR2 ANQGSEA. With 6 bases removed from V and 8 bases from J, the gap between germline ends came to 17 bases. This CDR3 spans 13 amino acids. TCRdb analysed the RT-PCR reads with MiXCR anew, one entry per CDR3 protein. The table shows more than 550,000 distinct CDR3 sequences, with 14% occurring only once. The receptor's source is a female donor in good health, serving as a healthy control. Sequenced: memory CD4+ T cells from blood. This chain joins TRBV29-1 and TRBJ2-1; maybe TRBD2 (6 bases). CDR3 region: CSVDNGGTDEQFF. The CDR3 DNA follows: TGCAGCGTGGACAATGGGGGGACGGATGAGCAGTTCTTC.